The T cell receptor (beta chain) under discussion was sequenced for a study of T-cell reconstitution after alpha-beta-depleted transplantation in children (dated by TCRdb to 2016 to 2018). Regarding the study in general: The study quantitatively tracked T-cell immune reconstitution after TCRalphabeta/CD19-depleted allogeneic hematopoietic cell transplantation in children using TCR repertoire profiling.

In its sample, this clonotype was seen a few times. No cognate antigen has been identified for it. Base-call qualities are not available, and no considerably larger clone is one nucleotide away. V lost 8 bases and J lost 3 bases; the stretch between them is 17 bases long. Measured from the cysteine to the phenylalanine, the CDR3 is 15 residues long. Of all the DNA, just the CDR3 is kept, 45 bases in frame from base 1. From a lookup of the germline V gene, CDR1 and CDR2 are MNHEY and SVGEGT. Libraries were constructed by PCR. The listed sequencing device is Illumina HiSeq 2500. Molecular barcoding was employed in the preparation of TCR libraries, with unique molecular identifiers being used to normalize TCRbeta repertoire quantification. Using fastp at Q25 and MiXCR, TCRdb reprocessed the public reads and kept productive beta chains. One record per CDR3 amino acid sequence lists the most common genes and DNA. The sample table contains more than 150,000 distinct CDR3 sequences; only one count was recorded for approximately 7% of them. The top ten hold 3% to 3.5% of the sample.

The chain is made from TRBV6-2 or TRBV6-3 and TRBJ2-1, with a weak D call of TRBD1 (6 bases match). The material sequenced was PBMCs from the stem cell graft donor, taken from the stem cell graft. This clonotype was obtained from a human donor who donated a stem cell graft to a child with Wiskott-Aldrich syndrome. The CDR3 protein is CASGQSPKSYNEQFF. The DNA sequence is TGTGCCAGCGGACAGTCTCCTAAGAGCTACAATGAGCAGTTCTTC.